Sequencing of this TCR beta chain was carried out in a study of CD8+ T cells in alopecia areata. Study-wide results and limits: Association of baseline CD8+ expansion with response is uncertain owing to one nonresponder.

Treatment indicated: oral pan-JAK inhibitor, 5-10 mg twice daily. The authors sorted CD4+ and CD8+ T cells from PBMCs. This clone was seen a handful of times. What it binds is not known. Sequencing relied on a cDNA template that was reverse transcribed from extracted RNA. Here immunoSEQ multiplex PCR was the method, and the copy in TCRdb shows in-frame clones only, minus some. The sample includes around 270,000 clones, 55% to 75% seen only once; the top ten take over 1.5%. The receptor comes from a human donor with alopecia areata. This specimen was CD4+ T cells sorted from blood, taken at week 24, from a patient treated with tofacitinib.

The CDR3 bases are TGTGCCAGCAGCCAGCGAAGGAACACTGAAGCTTTCTTT. This encodes CASSQRRNTEAFF. The chain carries TRBV14 and TRBJ1-1; D unresolved. The CDR3 is 13 amino acids. The V end was cut by 3 bases, the J end by 1 base, with 6 bases between. CDR1 and CDR2 (germline): SGHDN, FVKESK.